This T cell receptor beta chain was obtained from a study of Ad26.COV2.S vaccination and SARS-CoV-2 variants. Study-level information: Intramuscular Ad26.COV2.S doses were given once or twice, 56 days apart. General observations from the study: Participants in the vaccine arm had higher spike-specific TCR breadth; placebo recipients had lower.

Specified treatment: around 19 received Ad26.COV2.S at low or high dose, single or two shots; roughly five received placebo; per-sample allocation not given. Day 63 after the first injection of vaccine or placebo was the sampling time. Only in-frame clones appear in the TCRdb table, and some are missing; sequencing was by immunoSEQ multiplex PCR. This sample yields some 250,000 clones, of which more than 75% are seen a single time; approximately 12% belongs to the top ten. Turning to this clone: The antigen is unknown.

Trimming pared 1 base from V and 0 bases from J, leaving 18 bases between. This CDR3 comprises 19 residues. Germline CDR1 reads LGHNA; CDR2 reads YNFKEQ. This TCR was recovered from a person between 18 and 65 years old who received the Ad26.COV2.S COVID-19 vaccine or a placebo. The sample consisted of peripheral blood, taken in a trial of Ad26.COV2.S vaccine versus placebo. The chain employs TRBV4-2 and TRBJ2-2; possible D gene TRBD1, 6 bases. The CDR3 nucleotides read TGTGCCAGCAGCCAAGGGTCCCCAGGGGCCCTATCGAACACCGGGGAGCTGTTTTTT. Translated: CASSQGSPGALSNTGELFF.